The TCR beta chain under discussion was sequenced for a study of OX40 agonist ivuxolimab in advanced cancers. Turning to the study itself: Patients were 82.7% male with ages roughly 20 to 85, mean roughly 55.

The CDR3 consists of 15 residues. The germline gives CDR1 WSHSY, CDR2 SAAADI. The V end lost 8 bases, the J end lost 4 bases, and 21 bases lay between the germline ends. Profiling relied on immunoSEQ multiplex PCR, and the TCRdb table lists in-frame clones only, not all of them. The profile shows 77,000 or so clones, 90% to 95% of them singletons. Remarks on this clone: Its antigen remains unknown.

Study results and limitations: On average, CD8+ T cells had more expanded clones than CD4+.

This clonotype was sampled from an adult with an advanced solid tumor such as melanoma, head and neck, liver or kidney cancer. The chain carries TRBV10-2 and TRBJ2-7; D may be TRBD2 (6 bases). The material was CD4+ or CD8+ T cells sorted from blood, obtained in a trial of the OX40 agonist ivuxolimab. CDR3 nucleotides: TGCGCCAGCTGTCTGATGTGGGAGGTCGGATACGAGCAGTACTTC. Protein product: CASCLMWEVGYEQYF.